This T cell receptor (beta chain) was recorded in a study of response to subunit inactivated influenza vaccine (dated 2018 in TCRdb). Study-wide context: To follow how T cells responded to a trivalent subunit inactivated influenza vaccine, the researchers relied on deep quantitative profiling of the T cell receptor repertoire.

Library prep was done by RT-PCR. This sample was sequenced with an Illumina HiSeq 2500. TCRdb reprocessed the public reads (quality trimming at Q25 with fastp, clone calling with MiXCR) and kept in-frame beta chains. Every CDR3 protein is listed once, alongside the most common genes and DNA of its rows. For this sample there are 450,000 to 550,000 distinct CDR3 sequences; 25% appear just once. The top ten hold 1.5% to 2% of the sample. This clonotype has a handful of counts. No cognate antigen has been identified for it. No much larger clonotype is one base removed from it; base qualities were not supplied. The CDR3, cysteine through phenylalanine, is 15 amino acids long. Only the CDR3 part of the read is kept: 45 bases, read in frame from the first base. V is shortened by 7 bases, J by 2 bases, and the region joining them spans 18 bases. The germline V gene sets CDR1 to LGHNA and CDR2 to YSLEER. Summary of the overall study and its limitations: The authors suggested that each seasonal influenza vaccination may recruit only a limited number of new T cells.

The receptor comes from a man between 50 and 59 years old who received an inactivated influenza vaccine. Donor details come from another sample of the same person, matched by shared clones. The chain employs TRBV4-3 and TRBJ2-7; the D gene is tentatively TRBD1 or TRBD2, each matching 6 bases. The sample consisted of CD4+ T cells sorted from PBMCs, taken less than 6 days after vaccination. DNA sequence: TGCGCCAGCACTCATAGGGGGGAAAGACCCTACGAGCAGTACTTC. Translated, it reads CASTHRGERPYEQYF.